The clone carrying this TCR beta chain has more than one count but fewer than ten. Quantitative 5'-RACE with molecular barcodes was used to make the TCR beta libraries. MiXCR, run by TCRdb on the 5' RACE reads, gives a single entry per CDR3 protein. Of 250,000 to 400,000 distinct CDR3 sequences detected, around 10% appear once; the ten largest clones hold roughly 9.2%. This CDR3 has 13 residues. The V end was cut by 8 bases, the J end by 1 base, with 9 bases between. Germline assignment: CDR1 MDHEN and CDR2 SYDVKM. This sample stems from a study of CD8 T cells in ankylosing spondylitis. V usage is TRBV28 and J usage is TRBJ2-4; a possible D gene is TRBD2 (5 bases). The sequenced sample was blood, either unsorted or a sorted T cell fraction (not recorded which). The TCR sequence derives from a female donor with ankylosing spondylitis or in good health (not recorded which). CDR3 amino acids: CASLDSAKNIQYF. DNA for the CDR3: TGTGCCAGCCTGGACTCCGCCAAAAACATTCAGTACTTC.